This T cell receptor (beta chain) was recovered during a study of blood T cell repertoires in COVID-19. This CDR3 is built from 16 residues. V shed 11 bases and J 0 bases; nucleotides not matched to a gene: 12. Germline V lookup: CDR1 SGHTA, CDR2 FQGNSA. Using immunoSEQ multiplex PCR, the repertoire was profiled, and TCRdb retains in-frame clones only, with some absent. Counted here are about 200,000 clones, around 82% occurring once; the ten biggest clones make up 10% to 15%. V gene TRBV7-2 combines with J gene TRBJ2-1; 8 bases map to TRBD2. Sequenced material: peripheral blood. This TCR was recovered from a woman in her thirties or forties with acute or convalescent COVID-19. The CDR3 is CAERGGGLSSYNEQFF. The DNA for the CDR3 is TGTGCCGAGAGGGGCGGGGGGCTAAGCTCCTACAATGAGCAGTTCTTC.